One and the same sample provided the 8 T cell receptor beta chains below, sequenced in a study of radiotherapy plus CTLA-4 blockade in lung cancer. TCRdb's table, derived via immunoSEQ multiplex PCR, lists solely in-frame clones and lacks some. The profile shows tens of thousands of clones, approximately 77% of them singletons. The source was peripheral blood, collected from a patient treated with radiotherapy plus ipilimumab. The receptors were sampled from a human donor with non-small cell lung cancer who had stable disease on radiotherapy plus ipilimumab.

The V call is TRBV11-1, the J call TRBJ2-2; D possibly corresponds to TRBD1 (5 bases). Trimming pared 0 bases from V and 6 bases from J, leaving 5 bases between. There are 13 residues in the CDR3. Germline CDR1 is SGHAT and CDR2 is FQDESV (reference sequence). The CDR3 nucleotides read TGTGCCAGCAGCTTAGCAGGGGCCGGGGAGCTGTTTTTT. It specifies CASSLAGAGELFF. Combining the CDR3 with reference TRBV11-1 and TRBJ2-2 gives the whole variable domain EAEVAQSPRYKITEKSQAVAFWCDPISGHATLYWYRQILGQGPELLVQFQDESVVDDSQLPKDRFSAERLKGVDSTLKIQPAELGDSAMYLCASSLAGAGELFFGEGSRLTVL.

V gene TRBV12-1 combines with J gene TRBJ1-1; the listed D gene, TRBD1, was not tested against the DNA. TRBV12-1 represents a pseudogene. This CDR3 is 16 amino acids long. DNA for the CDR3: TGTGCCGCCTCGGGGCAGGGGATTTTACTTAGGACTGAAGCTTTCTTT. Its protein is CAASGQGILLRTEAFF.

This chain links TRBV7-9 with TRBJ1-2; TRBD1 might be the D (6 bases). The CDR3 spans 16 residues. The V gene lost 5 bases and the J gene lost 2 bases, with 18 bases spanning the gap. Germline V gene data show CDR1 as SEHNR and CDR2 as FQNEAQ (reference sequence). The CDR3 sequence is CASSIYGTSNNYGYTF. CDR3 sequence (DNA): TGTGCCAGCAGCATTTACGGGACATCCAACAACTATGGCTACACCTTC.

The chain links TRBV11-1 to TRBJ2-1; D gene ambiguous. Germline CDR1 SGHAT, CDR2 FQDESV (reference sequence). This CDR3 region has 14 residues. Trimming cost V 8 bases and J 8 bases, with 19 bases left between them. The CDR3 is CASSPGPSSDEQFF. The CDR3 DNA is TGTGCCAGCTCCCCGGGTCCGTCTTCGGATGAGCAGTTCTTC.

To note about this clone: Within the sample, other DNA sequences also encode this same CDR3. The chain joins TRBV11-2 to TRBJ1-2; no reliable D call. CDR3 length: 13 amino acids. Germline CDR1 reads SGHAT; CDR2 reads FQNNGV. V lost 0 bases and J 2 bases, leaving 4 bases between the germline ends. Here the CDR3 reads CASSLDRNYGYTF. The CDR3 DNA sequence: TGTGCCAGCAGCTTAGACAGGAACTATGGCTACACCTTC. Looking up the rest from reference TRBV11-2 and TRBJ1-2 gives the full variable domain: EAGVAQSPRYKIIEKRQSVAFWCNPISGHATLYWYQQILGQGPKLLIQFQNNGVVDDSQLPKDRFSAERLKGVDSTLKIQPAKLEDSAVYLCASSLDRNYGYTFGSGTRLTVV.

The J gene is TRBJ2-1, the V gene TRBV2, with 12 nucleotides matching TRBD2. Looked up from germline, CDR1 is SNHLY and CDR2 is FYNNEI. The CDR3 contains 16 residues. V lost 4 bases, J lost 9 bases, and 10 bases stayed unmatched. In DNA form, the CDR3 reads TGTGCCAGCAGTGCTACGGGACTAGCGGGCCGGGGTGAGCAGTTCTTC. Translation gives CASSATGLAGRGEQFF.

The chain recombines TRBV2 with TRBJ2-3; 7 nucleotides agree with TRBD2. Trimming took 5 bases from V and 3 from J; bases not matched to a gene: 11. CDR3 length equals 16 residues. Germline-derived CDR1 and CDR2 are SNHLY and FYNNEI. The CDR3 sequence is CASSPEASGATDTQYF. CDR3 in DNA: TGTGCCAGCAGTCCCGAGGCTAGCGGCGCTACAGATACGCAGTATTTT.

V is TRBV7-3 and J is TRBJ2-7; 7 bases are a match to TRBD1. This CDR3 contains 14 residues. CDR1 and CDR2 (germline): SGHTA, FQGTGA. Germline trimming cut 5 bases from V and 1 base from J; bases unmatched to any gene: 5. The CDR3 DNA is TGTGCCAGCAGCCAGACAGGGCAATCCTACGAGCAGTACTTC. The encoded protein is CASSQTGQSYEQYF.